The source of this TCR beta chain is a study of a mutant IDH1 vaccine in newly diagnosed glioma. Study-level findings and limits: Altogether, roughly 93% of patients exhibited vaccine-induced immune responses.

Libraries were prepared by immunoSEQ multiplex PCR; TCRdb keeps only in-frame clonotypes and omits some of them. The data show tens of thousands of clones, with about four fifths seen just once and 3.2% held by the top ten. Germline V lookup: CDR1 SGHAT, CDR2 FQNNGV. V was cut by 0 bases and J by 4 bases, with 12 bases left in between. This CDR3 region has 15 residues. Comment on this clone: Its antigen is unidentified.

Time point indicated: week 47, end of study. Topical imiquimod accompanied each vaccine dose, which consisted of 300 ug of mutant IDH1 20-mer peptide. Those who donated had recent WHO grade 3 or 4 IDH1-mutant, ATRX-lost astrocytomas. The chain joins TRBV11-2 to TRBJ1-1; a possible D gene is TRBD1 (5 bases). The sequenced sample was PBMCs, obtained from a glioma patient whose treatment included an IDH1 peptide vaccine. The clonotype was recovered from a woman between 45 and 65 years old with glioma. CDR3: CASSLDLQGGTEAFF. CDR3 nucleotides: TGTGCCAGCAGCTTAGATCTGCAGGGAGGCACTGAAGCTTTCTTT.